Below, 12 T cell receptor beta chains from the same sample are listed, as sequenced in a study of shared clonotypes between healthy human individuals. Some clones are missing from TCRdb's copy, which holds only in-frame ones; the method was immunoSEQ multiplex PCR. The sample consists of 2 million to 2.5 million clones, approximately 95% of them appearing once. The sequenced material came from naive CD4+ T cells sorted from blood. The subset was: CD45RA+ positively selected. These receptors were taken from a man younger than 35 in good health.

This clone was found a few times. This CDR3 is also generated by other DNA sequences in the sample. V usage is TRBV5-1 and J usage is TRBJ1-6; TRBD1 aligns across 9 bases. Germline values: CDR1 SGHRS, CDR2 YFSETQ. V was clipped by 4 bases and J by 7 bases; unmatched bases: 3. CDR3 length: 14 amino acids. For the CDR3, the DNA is TGCGCCAGCAGCCCCGGACAGGGGAATTCACCCCTCCACTTT. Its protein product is CASSPGQGNSPLHF.

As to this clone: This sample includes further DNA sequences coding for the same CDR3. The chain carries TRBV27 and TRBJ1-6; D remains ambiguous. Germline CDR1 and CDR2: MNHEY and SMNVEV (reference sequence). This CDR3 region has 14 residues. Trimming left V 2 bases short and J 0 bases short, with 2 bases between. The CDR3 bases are TGTGCCAGCAGTTTAAGCTCCTATAATTCACCCCTCCACTTT. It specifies CASSLSSYNSPLHF.

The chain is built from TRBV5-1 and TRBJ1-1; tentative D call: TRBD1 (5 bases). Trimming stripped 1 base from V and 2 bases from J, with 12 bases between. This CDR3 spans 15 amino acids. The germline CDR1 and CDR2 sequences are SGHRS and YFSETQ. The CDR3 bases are TGCGCCAGCAGCTTGCTGATCAGGGAAAACACTGAAGCTTTCTTT. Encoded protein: CASSLLIRENTEAFF.

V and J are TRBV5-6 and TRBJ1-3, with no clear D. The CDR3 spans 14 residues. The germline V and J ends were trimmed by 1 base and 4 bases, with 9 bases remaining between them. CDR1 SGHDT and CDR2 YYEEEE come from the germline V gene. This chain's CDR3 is CASSLIGPGNTIYF. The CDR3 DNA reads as TGTGCCAGCAGCTTGATCGGGCCCGGAAACACCATATATTTT.

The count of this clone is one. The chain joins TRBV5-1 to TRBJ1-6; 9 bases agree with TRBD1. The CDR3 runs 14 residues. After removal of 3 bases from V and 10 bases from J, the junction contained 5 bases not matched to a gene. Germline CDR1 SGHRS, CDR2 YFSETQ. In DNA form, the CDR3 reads TGCGCCAGCAGCTCCGGGACAGGGCGGTCACCCCTCCACTTT. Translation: CASSSGTGRSPLHF.

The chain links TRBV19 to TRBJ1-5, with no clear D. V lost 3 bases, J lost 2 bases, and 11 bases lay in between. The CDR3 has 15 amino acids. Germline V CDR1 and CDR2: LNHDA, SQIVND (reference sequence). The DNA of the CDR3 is TGTGCCAGTAGTATTATCCCAAGCGGCAATCAGCCCCAGCATTTT. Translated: CASSIIPSGNQPQHF.

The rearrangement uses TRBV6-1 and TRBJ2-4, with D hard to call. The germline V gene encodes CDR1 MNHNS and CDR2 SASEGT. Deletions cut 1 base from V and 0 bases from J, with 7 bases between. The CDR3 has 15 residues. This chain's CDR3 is CASSEGALAKNIQYF. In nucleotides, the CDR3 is TGTGCCAGCAGTGAAGGGGCGCTAGCCAAAAACATTCAGTACTTC.

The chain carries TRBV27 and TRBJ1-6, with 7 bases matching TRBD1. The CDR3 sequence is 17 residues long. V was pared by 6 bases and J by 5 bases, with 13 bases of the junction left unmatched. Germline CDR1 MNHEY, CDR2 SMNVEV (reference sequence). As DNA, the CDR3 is TGTGCCAGCAGGCCTTTCCGGGACAGACAAGATAATTCACCCCTCCACTTT. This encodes CASRPFRDRQDNSPLHF.

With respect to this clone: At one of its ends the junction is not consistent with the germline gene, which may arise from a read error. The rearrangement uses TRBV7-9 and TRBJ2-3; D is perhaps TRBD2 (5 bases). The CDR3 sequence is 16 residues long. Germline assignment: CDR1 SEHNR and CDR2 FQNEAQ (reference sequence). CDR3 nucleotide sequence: TGTGCCAGCAGCCTAGCACTGGTTGCTAGCACAGATACGCAGTATTTT. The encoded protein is CASSLALVASTDTQYF.

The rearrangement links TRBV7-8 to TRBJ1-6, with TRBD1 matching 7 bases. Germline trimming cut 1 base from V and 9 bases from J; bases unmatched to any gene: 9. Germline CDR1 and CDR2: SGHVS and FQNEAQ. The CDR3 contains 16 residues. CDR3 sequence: CASSLGAGGISSPLHF. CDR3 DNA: TGTGCCAGCAGCTTAGGGGCAGGGGGAATAAGTTCACCCCTCCACTTT.

This CDR3 reads CASSLVGGYTGELFF. CDR3 nucleotide sequence: TGTGCCAGCAGCTTAGTGGGGGGCTACACCGGGGAGCTGTTTTTT. V gene TRBV7-8 combines with J gene TRBJ2-2; the D gene could be TRBD1 or TRBD2 (6 bases each). V was shortened by 1 base and J by 3 bases, with 9 bases between the two germline ends. CDR1 is SGHVS, CDR2 FQNEAQ, per germline. The CDR3 is 15 amino acids.

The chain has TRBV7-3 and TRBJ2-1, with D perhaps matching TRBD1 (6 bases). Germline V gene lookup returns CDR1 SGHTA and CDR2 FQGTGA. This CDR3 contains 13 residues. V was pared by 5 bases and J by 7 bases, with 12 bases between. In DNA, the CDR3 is TGTGCCAGCAGCGGAACCAGGGGTAATGAGCAGTTCTTC. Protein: CASSGTRGNEQFF. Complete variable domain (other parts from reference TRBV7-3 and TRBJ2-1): GAGVSQTPSNKVTEKGKYVELRCDPISGHTALYWYRQSLGQGPEFLIYFQGTGAADDSGLPNDRFFAVRPEGSVSTLKIQRTERGDSAVYLCASSGTRGNEQFFGPGTRLTVL.